This T cell receptor (beta chain) appears in the sequencing data of a study of CD8+ T cells in alopecia areata. Study-wide findings and caveats: Clonality was higher in lesional than normal scalp, especially in alopecia totalis/universalis. Scalp samples also contribute reads from the resident alphabeta T cells found in normal skin.

RNA extraction was followed by reverse transcription into cDNA, which acted as the sequencing template. Sequencing used immunoSEQ multiplex PCR; TCRdb keeps in-frame clones, though not all of them. This table has roughly 250,000 clones, roughly two thirds appearing once. The length of the CDR3 is 11 residues. Germline V lookup: CDR1 SNHLY, CDR2 FYNNEI. V was clipped by 7 bases and J by 10 bases, with 11 bases between them. This clone has a handful of counts. Its antigen is unidentified. The specimen comprised CD4+ T cells sorted from blood, sampled at week 0. The V call is TRBV2, the J call TRBJ2-1; D gene unclear. This receptor was obtained from a human donor with alopecia areata. CDR3 in amino acids: CASTLHGEQFF. The CDR3 DNA reads as TGTGCCAGCACCCTCCATGGGGAGCAGTTCTTC. Together with reference TRBV2 and TRBJ2-1, the CDR3 gives the full variable domain: EPEVTQTPSHQVTQMGQEVILRCVPISNHLYFYWYRQILGQKVEFLVSFYNNEISEKSEIFDDQFSVERPDGSNFTLKIRSTKLEDSAMYFCASTLHGEQFFGPGTRLTVL.